This T cell receptor beta chain was identified in a study of tissue T cells after allogeneic stem cell transplantation. Study results and caveats: Across patients, clones rarely overlapped, yet motif clusters were shared tissue-specifically.

Sample time point: mouse harvest day 7 after allogeneic transplant. Mouse grafts combined 10^7 T-cell-depleted bone marrow cells with 10^6 splenic CD5+ T cells. Mice had MHC-mismatched B6 into BALB/c GVHD, sampled day 7 or 14. This CDR3 contains 15 residues. Deletions cut 3 bases from V and 0 bases from J, with 8 bases between. The germline V gene has CDR1 SNHLY and CDR2 FYNGKV (reference sequence). The protocol was immunoSEQ multiplex PCR, while the TCRdb copy is restricted to in-frame clones and leaves out a portion. The sample shows several thousand clones, around 50% of them seen only once. A single count supports this clone. The antigen remains unidentified. Gene names and germline refer to mouse. The CDR3 end is not reached by the read, which stops 1 residue before it; the germline J gene fills it in.

The chain is built from TRBV3 and TRBJ2-2; D uncertain. This TCR derives from a female BALB/c mouse given C57BL/6 T cells with graft-versus-host disease after an allogeneic hematopoietic cell transplant. Sequencing input: lymph node tissue. CDR3 sequence reads: CASSFDHTNTGQLYF. The sequenced part of the CDR3 DNA is TGTGCCAGCAGCTTCGATCACACAAACACCGGGCAGCTCTAC.